The next 10 T cell receptor beta chains were all read from a single sample in a study of cytomegalovirus exposure and HLA in healthy donors (dated by TCRdb to about 2017). Libraries were constructed by the immunoSEQ multiplex PCR assay. For the multiplex PCR, a mixture combining 60 forward primers for TCR Vbeta segments and 13 reverse primers for TCR Jbeta segments was used. The table comes from immuneACCESS by way of TCRdb, which keeps in-frame sequences with V and J called. Part of the clones is missing from these tables; in studies checked, under half for an unresolved V gene and the rest for unknown reasons. The sample's table lists a count of approximately 190,000 clones. Jointly, the top ten make up 0.7% to 0.8% of the sample. Sequencing was carried out using PBMCs. The receptors come from a boy between 10 and 17 years old in good health and CMV-seronegative.

The chain uses TRBV5-4 and TRBJ1-2; TRBD1 might be the D (5 bases). Germline V gene lookup returns CDR1 SGHNT and CDR2 YYREEE (reference sequence). Trimming removed 5 bases at V and 4 bases at J, with 12 bases between. CDR3 length: 13 residues. CDR3 sequence: CASRRGGAYGYTF. As DNA, the CDR3 is TGTGCCAGCAGAAGGGGCGGGGCCTATGGCTACACCTTC.

This chain links TRBV7-8 with TRBJ1-3, with D perhaps TRBD1 (5 bases). Between the trimmed V and J ends, which lost 1 base and 2 bases, there was a span of 12 bases. CDR1 and CDR2 from the germline V gene are SGHVS and FQNEAQ. CDR3 length equals 16 residues. CDR3: CASSLGLVQAGNTIYF. CDR3 in DNA: TGTGCCAGCAGCTTAGGTCTGGTACAGGCTGGAAACACCATATATTTT.

This sequence joins TRBV29-1 and TRBJ2-7; tentatively, D is TRBD2 (6 bases). There are 14 residues in the CDR3. In germline, CDR1 is SQVTM, CDR2 ANQGSEA. For the CDR3, the DNA is TGCAGTGCGGCGGAGGGGCTGAGCTCCTACGAGCAGTACTTC. Translation gives CSAAEGLSSYEQYF.

V usage is TRBV7-9 and J usage is TRBJ1-1; D gene ambiguous. The CDR3 sequence is 15 residues long. Between the trimmed V and J ends, which lost 5 bases and 3 bases, there was a span of 16 bases. Germline-derived CDR1 and CDR2 are SEHNR and FQNEAQ (reference sequence). CDR3 coding DNA: TGTGCCAGCAGCCCTAAAAGCCGGGGTGACACTGAAGCTTTCTTT. This translates into CASSPKSRGDTEAFF.

This chain connects TRBV6-5 to TRBJ1-2, with no clear D. The germline V and J ends were trimmed by 0 bases and 8 bases, with 13 bases remaining between them. Germline lookup yields CDR1 MNHEY and CDR2 SVGAGI. The CDR3 is 14 residues long. CDR3 residues: CASSYSMSGLGYTF. In DNA, the CDR3 is TGTGCCAGCAGTTACTCGATGTCAGGTCTGGGCTACACCTTC.

The rearrangement uses TRBV14 and TRBJ2-3; no definite D call. Trimming took off 4 bases at V and 2 bases at J, with 13 bases between the two ends. The CDR3 runs 15 residues. The germline gives CDR1 SGHDN, CDR2 FVKESK. The CDR3 here is CASSLRLANTDTQYF. CDR3 bases: TGTGCCAGCAGCCTCCGTTTGGCCAACACAGATACGCAGTATTTT.

The chain combines TRBV28 with TRBJ2-7; tentative D call: TRBD1 (6 bases). CDR3 length: 16 residues. With 1 base removed from V and 1 base from J, the gap between germline ends came to 14 bases. Looked up from germline, CDR1 is MDHEN and CDR2 is SYDVKM. Written as DNA, the CDR3 is TGTGCCAGCAGTTTATCGACACAGGGAGTATCCTACGAGCAGTACTTC. Translating it yields CASSLSTQGVSYEQYF.

This chain uses TRBV29-1 with TRBJ2-1; 7 bases match TRBD1. In germline, CDR1 is SQVTM, CDR2 ANQGSEA. The length of the CDR3 is 14 residues. After removal of 7 bases from V and 8 bases from J, the junction contained 14 bases not matched to a gene. The CDR3 DNA reads as TGCAGCGCACCCCGGGACAGAACCAGGGATGAGCAGTTCTTC. Translated, it gives CSAPRDRTRDEQFF.

With regard to this clone: This sample also contains other DNA sequences that code for the same CDR3. The V gene is TRBV30, the J gene TRBJ1-5, with D possibly being TRBD1 (5 bases). With 0 bases removed from V and 5 bases from J, the gap between germline ends came to 8 bases. The length of the CDR3 is 13 residues. Per the germline V gene, CDR1 is GTSNPN and CDR2 is SVGIG (reference sequence). This CDR3 is CAWSVQGDQPQHF. The DNA for the CDR3 is TGTGCCTGGAGTGTACAAGGGGATCAGCCCCAGCATTTT.

The chain employs TRBV5-4 and TRBJ1-1; 8 bases align to TRBD1. The CDR3 loop spans 14 amino acids. The V gene's germline CDR1 is SGHNT and CDR2 YYREEE (reference sequence). After removal of 4 bases from V and 5 bases from J, the junction contained 7 bases not matched to a gene. The CDR3 spells CASSPTGGKTEAFF. The CDR3 DNA follows: TGTGCCAGCAGCCCAACAGGGGGGAAAACTGAAGCTTTCTTT.